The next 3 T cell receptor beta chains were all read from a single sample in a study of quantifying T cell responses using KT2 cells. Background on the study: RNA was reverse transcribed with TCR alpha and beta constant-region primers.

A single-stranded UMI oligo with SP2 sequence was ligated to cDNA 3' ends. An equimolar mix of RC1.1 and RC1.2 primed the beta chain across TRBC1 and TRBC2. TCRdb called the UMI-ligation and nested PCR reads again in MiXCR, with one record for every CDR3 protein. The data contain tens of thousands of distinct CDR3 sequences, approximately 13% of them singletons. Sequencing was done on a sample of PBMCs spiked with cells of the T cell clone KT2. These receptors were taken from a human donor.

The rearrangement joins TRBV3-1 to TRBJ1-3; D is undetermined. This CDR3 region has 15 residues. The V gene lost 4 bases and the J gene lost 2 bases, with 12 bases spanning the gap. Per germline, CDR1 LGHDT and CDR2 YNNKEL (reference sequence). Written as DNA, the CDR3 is TGTGCCAGCAGCCGCCTGGGGTGGCCTGGAAACACCATATATTTT. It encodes CASSRLGWPGNTIYF.

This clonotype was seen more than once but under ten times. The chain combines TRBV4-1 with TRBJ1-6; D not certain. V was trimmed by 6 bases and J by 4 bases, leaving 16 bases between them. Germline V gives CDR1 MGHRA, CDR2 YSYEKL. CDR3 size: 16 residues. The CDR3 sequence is CASRPGLDLYNSPLHF. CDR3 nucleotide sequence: TGCGCCAGCAGACCCGGTTTGGATCTTTATAATTCACCCCTCCACTTT.

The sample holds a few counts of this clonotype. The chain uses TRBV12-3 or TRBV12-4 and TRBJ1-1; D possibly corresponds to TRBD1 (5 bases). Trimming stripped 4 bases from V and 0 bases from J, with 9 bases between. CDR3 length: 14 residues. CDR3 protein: CASSSDRVNTEAFF. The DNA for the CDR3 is TGTGCCAGCAGTTCCGACAGAGTGAACACTGAAGCTTTCTTT.